A single sample gave rise to the 25 T cell receptor beta chains below, sequenced in a study of T-cell memory formation after mild COVID-19. TCRdb re-called the 5' RACE reads through MiXCR, storing one row per CDR3 protein. Of tens of thousands of distinct CDR3 sequences in the sample, 13% are singletons; the top ten hold around a quarter. The sequencing input was PBMCs or a T cell subset sorted from them (not recorded which). The receptors here all came from an adult woman who had mild COVID-19 (a few samples of this study predate the infection). Cell type and time point are not known.

In this sample, this clonotype turned up a few times. The chain employs TRBV4-2 and TRBJ2-5; 7 bases are shared with TRBD2. This CDR3 is 17 amino acids long. Trimming removed 0 bases from V and 4 bases from J; junction bases left unmatched: 11. Germline lookup yields CDR1 LGHNA and CDR2 YNFKEQ. The CDR3: CASSQETGGGPGETQYF. CDR3 nucleotides: TGTGCCAGCAGCCAAGAGACGGGGGGAGGTCCAGGAGAGACCCAGTACTTC.

This chain links TRBV4-1 with TRBJ2-1; TRBD1 might be the D (6 bases). Germline assignment: CDR1 MGHRA and CDR2 YSYEKL. V was clipped by 1 base and J by 5 bases, with 12 bases between them. The CDR3 sequence is 15 residues long. CDR3 in amino acids: CASSQARDINNEQFF. In DNA form, the CDR3 reads TGCGCCAGCAGCCAAGCACGGGACATCAACAATGAGCAGTTCTTC.

This clonotype has just a few counts. The chain joins TRBV10-3 to TRBJ2-7; weak D call: TRBD1 (5 bases). Trimming left V 1 base short and J 5 bases short, with 9 bases between. The CDR3 covers 13 residues. Germline V lookup: CDR1 ENHRY, CDR2 SYGVKD. The CDR3 reads CAISELPGNEQYF. CDR3 DNA sequence: TGTGCCATCAGTGAGTTACCAGGGAACGAGCAGTACTTC.

This clonotype was recorded a few times. The chain has TRBV12-3 or TRBV12-4 and TRBJ1-1; perhaps TRBD1 as D (6 bases). Trimming took off 6 bases at V and 1 base at J, with 15 bases between the two ends. The CDR3 totals 15 residues. In DNA form, the CDR3 reads TGTGCCAGCAGGGGGGCAGGTGGCGAGAACACTGAAGCTTTCTTT. As protein: CASRGAGGENTEAFF.

This clonotype was counted between two and nine times. The rearrangement joins TRBV7-9 to TRBJ1-2; D uncertain. The CDR3 runs 13 residues. Trimming shortened V by 6 bases and J by 4 bases, and 12 bases separated the two germline ends. Germline V gene data show CDR1 as SEHNR and CDR2 as FQNEAQ (reference sequence). This chain's CDR3 is CASREVDLYGYTF. DNA of the CDR3: TGTGCCAGCAGAGAGGTGGACCTCTATGGCTACACCTTC.

This clonotype was seen a few times. This chain links TRBV6-5 with TRBJ1-2; D gene uncertain. Trimming stripped 5 bases from V and 8 bases from J, with 15 bases between. Germline V CDR1 and CDR2: MNHEY, SVGAGI. The CDR3 consists of 13 residues. The CDR3: CASSTTRSEGYTF. DNA of the CDR3: TGTGCCAGCAGTACGACCCGCTCAGAGGGCTACACCTTC.

There are a few counts of this clonotype. The V gene is TRBV27, the J gene TRBJ1-2; possible D gene TRBD1, 6 bases. Germline V gene sequence: CDR1 MNHEY, CDR2 SMNVEV (reference sequence). V was trimmed by 4 bases and J by 4 bases, leaving 13 bases between them. The CDR3 consists of 14 residues. CDR3 nucleotides: TGTGCCAGCAGTTCCGCCTTGGACAGCTATGGCTACACCTTC. This encodes CASSSALDSYGYTF.

J is TRBJ2-7 and V is TRBV7-6; perhaps TRBD2 as D (6 bases). CDR3 size: 13 residues. Trimming stripped 5 bases from V and 4 bases from J, with 12 bases between. Germline CDR1 SGHVS, CDR2 FNYEAQ. The CDR3 loop is CASSPTGRYEQYF. For the CDR3, the DNA is TGTGCCAGCAGCCCCACGGGGAGGTACGAGCAGTACTTC. Filled out from reference TRBV7-6 and TRBJ2-7, the complete variable domain reads GAGVSQSPRYKVTKRGQDVALRCDPISGHVSLYWYRQALGQGPEFLTYFNYEAQQDKSGLPNDRFSAERPEGSISTLTIQRTEQRDSAMYRCASSPTGRYEQYFGPGTRLTVT.

The chain joins TRBV2 to TRBJ2-7; perhaps TRBD1 as D (6 bases). This CDR3 is 16 amino acids long. CDR1 and CDR2 from the germline V gene are SNHLY and FYNNEI. The V and J ends lost 0 bases and 3 bases respectively, with 15 bases between them. The DNA of the CDR3 is TGTGCCAGCAGTGAAGCGGGTGCACAGGGTGTCTACGAGCAGTACTTC. Translated: CASSEAGAQGVYEQYF.

J is TRBJ2-1 and V is TRBV25-1, with 10 positions matching TRBD2. CDR1 is MGHDK, CDR2 SYGVNS, per germline. The CDR3 runs 17 residues. V lost 3 bases and J lost 0; bases outside the gene matches: 5. Here the CDR3 DNA reads TGTGCCAGCAGTGACGGACTAGCGGATAGCTCCTACAATGAGCAGTTCTTC. Protein sequence: CASSDGLADSSYNEQFF.

This clonotype was seen more than once but under ten times. The chain couples TRBV6-5 to TRBJ2-3, with 7 bases matching TRBD2. Trimming cost V 0 bases and J 1 base; bases outside gene matches: 7. The CDR3 runs 17 residues. Germline assignment: CDR1 MNHEY and CDR2 SVGAGI. The CDR3: CASSYSRAGVGTDTQYF. CDR3 DNA sequence: TGTGCCAGCAGTTACTCGAGGGCGGGAGTCGGCACAGATACGCAGTATTTT.

This chain connects TRBV29-1 to TRBJ2-1; D may correspond to TRBD1 or TRBD2 (6 bases each). Per the germline V gene, CDR1 is SQVTM and CDR2 is ANQGSEA. V lost 3 bases to trimming and J lost 8 bases, with 14 bases between them. The CDR3 is 13 amino acids. DNA of the CDR3: TGCAGCGTTGATTTCTCGGGGGCGGATGAGCAGTTCTTC. The encoded protein is CSVDFSGADEQFF.

This clonotype was counted only a few times. This chain links TRBV4-2 with TRBJ2-3; no reliable D call. The V end lost 1 base, the J end lost 4 bases, and 9 bases lay between the germline ends. This CDR3 comprises 14 residues. The germline CDR1 and CDR2 sequences are LGHNA and YNFKEQ. CDR3 nucleotide sequence: TGTGCCAGCAGCCAAGGACCCGGCGCAGATACGCAGTATTTT. Protein sequence: CASSQGPGADTQYF.

The table lists this clonotype with a few counts. The genes are TRBV29-1 and TRBJ2-3; D gene uncertain. CDR3 size: 10 residues. V lost 7 bases and J lost 2, with 4 bases in between. The germline V gene encodes CDR1 SQVTM and CDR2 ANQGSEA. CDR3 sequence: CSGSTDTQYF. CDR3 sequence (DNA): TGCAGCGGGTCCACAGATACGCAGTATTTT.

The rearrangement links TRBV29-1 to TRBJ2-1; 16 bases are shared with TRBD2. V was clipped by 6 bases and J by 8 bases; unmatched bases: 4. Germline CDR1 SQVTM, CDR2 ANQGSEA. This CDR3 is built from 14 residues. As DNA, the CDR3 is TGCAGCGTAGGGACTAGCGGGAGGGTAGATGAGCAGTTCTTC. It encodes CSVGTSGRVDEQFF.

The rearrangement links TRBV6-5 to TRBJ2-1; D ambiguous. From germline, CDR1 is MNHEY and CDR2 SVGAGI. Between the trimmed V and J ends, which lost 9 bases and 8 bases, there was a span of 5 bases. The CDR3 length is 9 residues. CDR3 region: CASPYEQFF. In DNA form, the CDR3 reads TGTGCCAGTCCTTATGAGCAGTTCTTC.

This clonotype was seen at least ten times. The gene calls are TRBV11-2 and TRBJ2-1, with D unresolved. Germline CDR1 SGHAT, CDR2 FQNNGV. Trimming took 0 bases from V and 2 from J, leaving 8 bases between them. CDR3 length: 15 amino acids. The CDR3 sequence: CASSLEFTPYNEQFF. The CDR3 DNA sequence: TGTGCCAGCAGCTTAGAATTCACGCCCTACAATGAGCAGTTCTTC.

The chain has TRBV2 and TRBJ2-1; D is ambiguous. The V end lost 7 bases, the J end lost 2 bases, and 15 bases lay between the germline ends. CDR3 length: 15 amino acids. The germline gives CDR1 SNHLY, CDR2 FYNNEI. This chain's CDR3 is CASNWPPVTYNEQFF. The CDR3 DNA follows: TGTGCCAGCAACTGGCCTCCGGTTACCTACAATGAGCAGTTCTTC.

The chain carries TRBV12-3 or TRBV12-4 and TRBJ2-1, with 9 nucleotides matching TRBD1. Losses at the gene ends were 6 bases for V and 2 bases for J; bases not matched to a gene: 5. The CDR3 totals 15 residues. The CDR3 coding sequence is TGTGCCAGCAGCCCGGACAGGGGCGCCTACAATGAGCAGTTCTTC. Translated, it gives CASSPDRGAYNEQFF.

The rearrangement joins TRBV28 to TRBJ2-7, with 8 bases lining up with TRBD2. The length of the CDR3 is 16 residues. J was trimmed by 2 bases and V by 6 bases; bases with no gene match: 12. The germline V gene has CDR1 MDHEN and CDR2 SYDVKM. For the CDR3, the DNA is TGTGCCAGCAGCTCCTCCGGGAGGGGAAAAACCTACGAGCAGTACTTC. Protein sequence: CASSSSGRGKTYEQYF.

This clonotype was counted only a few times. This rearrangement joins TRBV10-2 to TRBJ1-2, with D tentatively TRBD1 (5 bases). The germline V gene has CDR1 WSHSY and CDR2 SAAADI. Trimming took off 10 bases at V and 0 bases at J, with 12 bases between the two ends. The CDR3 length is 13 residues. CDR3 sequence reads: CATETDTNYGYTF. CDR3 sequence (DNA): TGCGCCACGGAGACAGACACTAACTATGGCTACACCTTC.

V usage is TRBV7-8 and J usage is TRBJ1-5; 7 nucleotides align to TRBD1. V lost 2 bases to trimming and J lost 0 bases; unmatched junction nucleotides: 10. The CDR3 loop spans 18 amino acids. CDR1 is SGHVS and CDR2 is FQNEAQ in the germline V gene. CDR3 DNA sequence: TGTGCCAGCAGCTTATCCCCGGGACAGTCAAATAGCAATCAGCCCCAGCATTTT. It specifies CASSLSPGQSNSNQPQHF.

The table lists this clonotype with a few counts. The V gene is TRBV7-9, the J gene TRBJ2-5; TRBD1 agrees at 9 bases. Germline lookup yields CDR1 SEHNR and CDR2 FQNEAQ (reference sequence). This CDR3 is 14 amino acids long. V lost 5 bases and J lost 1; bases outside the gene matches: 2. Here the CDR3 DNA reads TGTGCCAGCAGCCCGGGACAGGGCCAAGAGACCCAGTACTTC. It translates to CASSPGQGQETQYF.

This clonotype was counted only a few times. The chain is built from TRBV4-2 and TRBJ2-3; D not resolved. V was cut by 1 base and J by 5 bases, with 7 bases left in between. The CDR3 loop spans 13 amino acids. The V gene's germline CDR1 is LGHNA and CDR2 YNFKEQ. As DNA, the CDR3 is TGTGCCAGCAGCCAAGCGGCAGAAGATACGCAGTATTTT. Protein sequence: CASSQAAEDTQYF.

The CDR3 bases are TGTGCCAGCAGCTTAAAGGCACGGCAGGGGCGGACAGATACGCAGTATTTT. Translating gives CASSLKARQGRTDTQYF. J is TRBJ2-3 and V is TRBV7-9; the D gene is possibly TRBD1 (6 bases). V lost 2 bases and J 3 bases, leaving 18 bases between the germline ends. CDR3 size: 17 residues. Per germline, CDR1 SEHNR and CDR2 FQNEAQ (reference sequence).